The rows below give T cell receptor beta chains drawn from one sample of a study of blood T cell repertoires in COVID-19. Assay used: immunoSEQ multiplex PCR; TCRdb lists only in-frame clones, some missing. The sample yields 250,000 to 300,000 clones, about 89% seen once. The sample comprised peripheral blood. The receptors were gathered from a man aged 35 to 55 with acute or convalescent COVID-19. The conserved cysteine and the conserved F or W are not part of the CDR3 here. D genes are given only for firm matches.

J gene: TRBJ1-1
D gene: NA
V gene: TRBV5-6
CDR3 protein: ASSLTENTEAF

J gene: TRBJ1-5
D gene: TRBD1
V gene: TRBV6-6
CDR3 protein: ASSYPTGEPQH

J gene: TRBJ1-2
D gene: NA
V gene: TRBV4-2
CDR3 protein: ASSQGYRSGYT

J gene: TRBJ1-2
D gene: TRBD1
V gene: TRBV6-5
CDR3 protein: ASSYSGGQIYT

J gene: TRBJ1-1
D gene: TRBD1
V gene: TRBV6-5
CDR3 protein: ASDRRQGNTEAF

J gene: TRBJ1-1
D gene: NA
V gene: TRBV5-5
CDR3 protein: ASSSSFGQGTEAF

J gene: TRBJ1-4
D gene: TRBD1
V gene: TRBV5-4
CDR3 protein: ASSLSGTVV

J gene: TRBJ1-5
D gene: NA
V gene: TRBV6-5
CDR3 protein: ASSYSRDTVQPQH

J gene: TRBJ1-5
D gene: NA
V gene: TRBV7-6
CDR3 protein: ASSLVAGVYQPQH

J gene: TRBJ2-4
D gene: TRBD1
V gene: TRBV19
CDR3 protein: ASSPTGENIQY

J gene: TRBJ1-2
D gene: TRBD1
V gene: TRBV10-2
CDR3 protein: ASTSDRGGYT

J gene: TRBJ1-5
D gene: TRBD1
V gene: TRBV5-1
CDR3 protein: ASSLTGGSNQPQH

J gene: TRBJ1-4
D gene: NA
V gene: TRBV6-4
CDR3 protein: ASSDSHGNEKLF

J gene: TRBJ2-3
D gene: TRBD2
V gene: TRBV5-1
CDR3 protein: ASSPDPTSGDTQY